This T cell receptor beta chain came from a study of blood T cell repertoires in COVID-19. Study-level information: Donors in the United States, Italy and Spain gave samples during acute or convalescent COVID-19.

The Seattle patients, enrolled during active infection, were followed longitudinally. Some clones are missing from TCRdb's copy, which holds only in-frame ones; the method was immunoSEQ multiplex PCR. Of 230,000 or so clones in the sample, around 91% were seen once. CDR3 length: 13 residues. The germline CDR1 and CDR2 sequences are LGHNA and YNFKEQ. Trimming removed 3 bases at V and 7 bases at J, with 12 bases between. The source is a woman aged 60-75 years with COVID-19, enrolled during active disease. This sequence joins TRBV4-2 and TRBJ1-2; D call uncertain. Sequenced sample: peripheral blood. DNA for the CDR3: TGTGCCAGCAGCCAGCCTGGACTCGGTGGCTACACCTTC. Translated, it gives CASSQPGLGGYTF.